The TCR beta chain described here comes from a study of shared clonotypes between healthy human individuals. Findings of the study overall: What rarefaction showed was incomplete sorted-subset sequencing despite large depth.

TCRdb's table, derived via immunoSEQ multiplex PCR, lists solely in-frame clones and lacks some. The sample holds 850,000 to 1,200,000 clones, about 75% seen once. Everyone who donated was a Caucasian adult who lived in Nashville, Tennessee. To note about this clone: The antigen is not known.

Looked up from germline, CDR1 is SGDLS and CDR2 is YYNGEE. The CDR3 extends over 15 amino acids. Trimming left V 2 bases short and J 2 bases short, with 12 bases between. The chain has TRBV9 and TRBJ2-3; D might be TRBD2 (7 bases). The sequencing input was memory CD4+ T cells sorted from blood. Sample subset: CD45RA-negative fraction. This clonotype was obtained from a man aged 18 to 30 in good health. CDR3 bases: TGTGCCAGCAGCGTTACGGGGGGCTACACAGATACGCAGTATTTT. It encodes CASSVTGGYTDTQYF.